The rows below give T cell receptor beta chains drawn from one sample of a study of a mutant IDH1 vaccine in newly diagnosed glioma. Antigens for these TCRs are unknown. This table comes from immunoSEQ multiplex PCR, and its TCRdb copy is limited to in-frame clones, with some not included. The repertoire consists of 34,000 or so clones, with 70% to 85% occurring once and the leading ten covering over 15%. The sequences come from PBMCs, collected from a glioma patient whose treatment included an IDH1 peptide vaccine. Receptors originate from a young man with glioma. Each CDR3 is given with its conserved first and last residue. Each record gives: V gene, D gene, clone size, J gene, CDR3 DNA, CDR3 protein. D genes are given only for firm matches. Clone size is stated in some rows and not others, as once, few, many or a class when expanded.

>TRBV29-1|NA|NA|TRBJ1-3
TGCAGCGTGGCACAGGTCTCGGAGGGAAACACCATATATTTT
CSVAQVSEGNTIYF
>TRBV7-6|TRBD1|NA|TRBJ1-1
TGTGCCAGCAGCCGACAGGGGATGAACACTGAAGCTTTCTTT
CASSRQGMNTEAFF
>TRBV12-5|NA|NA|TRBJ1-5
TGTGCTAGTGGTTTGTTCCCAAGACAGGAACGGGATCAGCCCCAGCATTTT
CASGLFPRQERDQPQHF
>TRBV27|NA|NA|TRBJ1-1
TGTGCCAGCAGTTTAGGGACGTCCACTGAAGCTTTCTTT
CASSLGTSTEAFF
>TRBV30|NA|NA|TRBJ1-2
TGTGCCTGGAGTTCCCCATTGGTGGTTAAAGGCTACACCTTC
CAWSSPLVVKGYTF
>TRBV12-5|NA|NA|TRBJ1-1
TGTGCTAGTGGTTTCTCTACTGGGGGGGAAATCACTGAAGCTTTCTTT
CASGFSTGGEITEAFF
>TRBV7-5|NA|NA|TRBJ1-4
TGTGTCAGAAGCTCTGACCGACGGATACCGACAGGGGCTAATGAAAAACTGTTTTTT
CVRSSDRRIPTGANEKLFF
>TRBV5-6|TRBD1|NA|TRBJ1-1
TGTGCCAGCAGCCACCCCGAGGGGGCAGGGAACACTGAAGCTTTCTTT
CASSHPEGAGNTEAFF
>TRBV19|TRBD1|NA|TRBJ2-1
TGTGCCAGTACTACGGACAGGGAACAGGGAGACAATGAGCAGTTCTTC
CASTTDREQGDNEQFF
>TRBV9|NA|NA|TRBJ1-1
TGTGCCAGCAGCCCTCATTTCGGACCGGCTGAAGCTTTCTTT
CASSPHFGPAEAFF
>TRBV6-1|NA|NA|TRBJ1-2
TGTGCCAGCAGTCCCAGGGTTGACTATGGCTACACCTTC
CASSPRVDYGYTF
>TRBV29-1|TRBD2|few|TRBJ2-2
TGCAGCGTTGGGGGTAGCGGGAGGGCCACCGGGGAGCTGTTTTTT
CSVGGSGRATGELFF
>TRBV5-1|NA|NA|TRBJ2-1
TGCGCCAGCAGCTTTTTAGCGCTGTACTCCTACAATGAGCAGTTCTTC
CASSFLALYSYNEQFF
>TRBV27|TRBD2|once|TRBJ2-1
TGTGCCAGCAGTACCGGGACTAGCGGTTACAATGAGCAGTTCTTC
CASSTGTSGYNEQFF
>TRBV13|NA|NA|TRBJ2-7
TGTGCCAGCAGCTTAGGGGCGGGGACCGCTACCTACGAGCAGTACTTC
CASSLGAGTATYEQYF
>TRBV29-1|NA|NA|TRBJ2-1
TGCAGCGTTGAGAAGTCAAGGGGAGGACTTAACAATGAGCAGTTCTTC
CSVEKSRGGLNNEQFF
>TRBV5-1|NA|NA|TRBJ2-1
TGCGCCAGCAGCTTTTCGGATTACAATGAGCAGTTCTTC
CASSFSDYNEQFF
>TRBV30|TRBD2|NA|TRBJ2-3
TGTGCCTGGAGCCCCGGACTAGGTGCGGATACGCAGTATTTT
CAWSPGLGADTQYF
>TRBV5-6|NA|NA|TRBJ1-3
TGTGCCAGCAGCTGGGGACCGTCGAGCTCTGGAAACACCATATATTTT
CASSWGPSSSGNTIYF
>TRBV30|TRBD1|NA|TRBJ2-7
TGTGCCTGGACCCCGAGGGACAGTTTGTACTTC
CAWTPRDSLYF
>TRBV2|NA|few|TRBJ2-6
TGTGCCAGCGATCCAGGGTATCTCTCTGGGGCCAACGTCCTGACTTTC
CASDPGYLSGANVLTF
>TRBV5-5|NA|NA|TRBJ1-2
TGTGCCAGCAGCTTCAGGGATGCTAACTATGGCTACACCTTC
CASSFRDANYGYTF
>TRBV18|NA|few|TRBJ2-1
TGTGCCAGCTCACCGGGATACCCCGGGAATGAGCAGTTCTTC
CASSPGYPGNEQFF
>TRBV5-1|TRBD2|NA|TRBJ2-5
TGCGCCAGCAGCCGTTCCAAGCGGGAGGTCGAGACCCAGTACTTC
CASSRSKREVETQYF
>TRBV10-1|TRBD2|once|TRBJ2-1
TGCGCCAGCAGCGGACTAGCGGGAGGAAATGAGCAGTTCTTC
CASSGLAGGNEQFF
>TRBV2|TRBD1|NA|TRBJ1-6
TGTGCCATACAGGGGGCGAGGGGTTCACCCCTCCACTTT
CAIQGARGSPLHF
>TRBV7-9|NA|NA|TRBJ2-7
TGTGCCAGCAGCTTGACGGGAGCCTACGAGCAGTACTTC
CASSLTGAYEQYF
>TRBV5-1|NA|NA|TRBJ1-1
TGCGCCAGCAGCGTCAACACTGAAGCTTTCTTT
CASSVNTEAFF
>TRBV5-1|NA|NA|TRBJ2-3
TGCGCCAGCAGCAACCAATATACGCAGTATTTT
CASSNQYTQYF
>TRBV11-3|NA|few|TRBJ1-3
TGTGCCAGCAGCCCCAGCGGGGGAAACACCATATATTTT
CASSPSGGNTIYF
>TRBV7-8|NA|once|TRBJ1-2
TGTGCCAGCAGCTTAGATGCTGGCTACACCTTC
CASSLDAGYTF
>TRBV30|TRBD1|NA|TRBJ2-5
TGTGCCTCTAGGGGGCGAGAGACCCAGTACTTC
CASRGRETQYF
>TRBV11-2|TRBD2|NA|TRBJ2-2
TGTGCCAGCAGCTCAACCCGCCTCGGGGCGGGAGCGGGGACCGGGGAGCTGTTTTTT
CASSSTRLGAGAGTGELFF
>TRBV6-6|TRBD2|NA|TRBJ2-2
TGTGCCAGCAGTTACCCCGAGCGGGGGAACACCGGGGAGCTGTTTTTT
CASSYPERGNTGELFF
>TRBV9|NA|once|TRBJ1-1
TGTGCCAGCAGCGTAGGGGGCGTCGGCACTGAAGCTTTCTTT
CASSVGGVGTEAFF
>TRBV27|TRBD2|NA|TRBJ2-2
TGTGCCAGCAGTCCCACGACTAGCGGTACCGGGGAGCTGTTTTTT
CASSPTTSGTGELFF
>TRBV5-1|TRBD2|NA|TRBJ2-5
TGCGCCAGCAGCTTATGGACTAGCGGGAGTGGGACCCAGTACTTC
CASSLWTSGSGTQYF
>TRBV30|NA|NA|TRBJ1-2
TGTGCCTGGAGTGGGTCGGCCTATGGCTACACCTTC
CAWSGSAYGYTF
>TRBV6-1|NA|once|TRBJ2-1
TGTGCCAGCAGAAGAGTGGGATGGTTCTTC
CASRRVGWFF
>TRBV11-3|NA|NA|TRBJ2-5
TGTGCCAGCAGCAAGGGGAGAGGGGAGACCCAGTACTTC
CASSKGRGETQYF
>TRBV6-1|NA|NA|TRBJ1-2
TGTGCCAGCAGTCTTGACGGACGCTCCTATGGCTACACCTTC
CASSLDGRSYGYTF
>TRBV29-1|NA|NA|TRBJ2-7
TGCAGCGTAATGACTAGGGACGAGCAGTACTTC
CSVMTRDEQYF
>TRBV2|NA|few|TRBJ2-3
TGTGCCAGCAGAGGAGACACAGATACGCAGTATTTT
CASRGDTDTQYF
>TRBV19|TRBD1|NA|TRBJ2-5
TGTGCCAGTAGTGTGACCGGGACAGGGCAAGAGACCCAGTACTTC
CASSVTGTGQETQYF
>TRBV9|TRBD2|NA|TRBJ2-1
TGTGCCAGCAGCGTAGCCGGACTAGCGGCCTACAATGAGCAGTTCTTC
CASSVAGLAAYNEQFF
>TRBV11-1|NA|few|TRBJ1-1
TGTGCCAGCAGCTCGGACAGGAACACTGAAGCTTTCTTT
CASSSDRNTEAFF
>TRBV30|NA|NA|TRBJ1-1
TGTGCCTGGAGTGGGGGGGGCTGGGACACTGAAGCTTTCTTT
CAWSGGGWDTEAFF
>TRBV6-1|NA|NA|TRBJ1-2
TGTGCCAGCAGTGAAGCGGGGGGGGGCGGCTATGGCTACACCTTC
CASSEAGGGGYGYTF
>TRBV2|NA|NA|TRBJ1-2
TGTGCCAGCAGTGAAAACAGTGGTTATGGCTACACCTTC
CASSENSGYGYTF
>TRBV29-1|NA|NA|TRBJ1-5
TGCAGCGTTGGGACCCATCAGCCCCAGCATTTT
CSVGTHQPQHF
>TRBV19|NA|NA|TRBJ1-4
TGTGCCAGTAGTATAGTGGCAGGGCCTAATGAAAAACTGTTTTTT
CASSIVAGPNEKLFF
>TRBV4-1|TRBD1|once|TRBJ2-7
TGCGCCAGCAGCCAGGGACAGTTCTACGAGCAGTACTTC
CASSQGQFYEQYF
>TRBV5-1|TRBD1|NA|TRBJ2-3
TGCGCCAGCAGCCTATCGGGACAGGGAAGCACAGATACGCAGTATTTT
CASSLSGQGSTDTQYF
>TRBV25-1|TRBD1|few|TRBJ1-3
TGTGCCAGCAGTGCCAGGGGGTCCTCTGGAAACACCATATATTTT
CASSARGSSGNTIYF
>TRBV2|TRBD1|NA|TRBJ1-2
TGTGCCAGCACCCCTGGGACAGGGAGCGGCTACACCTTC
CASTPGTGSGYTF
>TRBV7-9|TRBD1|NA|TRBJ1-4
TGTGCCAGCAGCTCACGACAGGGGAATAATGAAAAACTGTTTTTT
CASSSRQGNNEKLFF
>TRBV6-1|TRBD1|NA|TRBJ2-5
TGTGCCAGCATTTGGGGACAGGGAGGAGAGACCCAGTACTTC
CASIWGQGGETQYF
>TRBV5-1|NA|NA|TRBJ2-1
TGCGCCAGCAGCGCTAGCGTTAGCTCCTACAATGAGCAGTTCTTC
CASSASVSSYNEQFF
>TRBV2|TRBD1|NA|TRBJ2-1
TGTGCCAGCAGTGAAATTGGGGCAGGGGGCAATGAGCAGTTCTTC
CASSEIGAGGNEQFF
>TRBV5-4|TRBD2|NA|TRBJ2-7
TGTGCCAGCAGCTTCCCGCCAGGGAGGGCTAACTACGAGCAGTACTTC
CASSFPPGRANYEQYF